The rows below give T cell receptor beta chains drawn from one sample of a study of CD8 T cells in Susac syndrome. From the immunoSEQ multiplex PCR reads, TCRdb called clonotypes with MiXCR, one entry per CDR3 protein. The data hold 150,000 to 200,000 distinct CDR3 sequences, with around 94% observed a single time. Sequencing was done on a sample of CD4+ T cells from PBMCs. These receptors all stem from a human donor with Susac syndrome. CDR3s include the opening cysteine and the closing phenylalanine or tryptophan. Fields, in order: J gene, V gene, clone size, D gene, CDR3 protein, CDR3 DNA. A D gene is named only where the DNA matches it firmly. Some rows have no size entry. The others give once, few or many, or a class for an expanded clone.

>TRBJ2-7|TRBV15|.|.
CATSRDLHGQVRSYEQYF
TGTGCCACCAGCAGAGATCTACATGGGCAAGTGCGCTCCTACGAGCAGTACTTC
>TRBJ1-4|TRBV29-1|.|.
CSVPSQGSSEKLFF
TGCAGCGTACCCTCGCAGGGGTCTAGTGAAAAACTGTTTTTT
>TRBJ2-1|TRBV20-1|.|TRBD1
CSARQGAANNEQFF
TGCAGTGCCAGACAGGGGGCGGCGAACAATGAGCAGTTCTTC
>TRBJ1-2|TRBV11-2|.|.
CASSLVGMDGYGYTF
TGTGCCAGCAGCTTAGTTGGGATGGACGGCTATGGCTACACCTTC
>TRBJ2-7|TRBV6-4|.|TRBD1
CASRYRGGYQYF
TGTGCCAGCAGGTACAGGGGCGGGTACCAGTACTTC
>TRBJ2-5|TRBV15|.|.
CATSRDIQGEGETQYF
TGTGCCACCAGCAGAGATATACAGGGTGAAGGAGAGACCCAGTACTTC
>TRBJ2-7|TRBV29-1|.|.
CSVDAGPNPYEQYF
TGCAGCGTTGATGCGGGGCCCAACCCCTACGAGCAGTACTTC
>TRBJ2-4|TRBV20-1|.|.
CSAWDLKNIQYF
TGCAGTGCCTGGGACCTAAAAAACATTCAGTACTTC
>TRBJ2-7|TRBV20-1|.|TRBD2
CSARDSGGTYEQYF
TGCAGTGCTAGGGATAGCGGGGGTACCTACGAGCAGTACTTC
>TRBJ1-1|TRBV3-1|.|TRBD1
CASSQTGDTEAFF
TGTGCCAGCAGCCAAACAGGGGACACTGAAGCTTTCTTT
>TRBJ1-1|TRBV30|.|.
CGIQGLASLGTEAFF
TGTGGAATCCAGGGCTTAGCGTCCCTGGGCACTGAAGCTTTCTTT
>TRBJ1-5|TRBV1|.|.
CTSSLIAKNQPQHF
TGCACCAGCAGCCTCATAGCCAAGAATCAGCCCCAGCATTTT
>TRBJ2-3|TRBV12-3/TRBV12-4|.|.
CASSFGTAGSTDTQYF
TGTGCCAGCAGTTTCGGAACGGCGGGTAGCACAGATACGCAGTATTTT
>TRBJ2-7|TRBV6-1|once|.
CASSGRSPSEEQYF
TGTGCCAGCAGTGGTCGGTCACCCTCAGAGGAGCAGTACTTC
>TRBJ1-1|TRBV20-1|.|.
CSARDPRRGSLSEAFF
TGCAGTGCTAGGGACCCGCGCAGGGGTTCTCTCTCTGAAGCTTTCTTT
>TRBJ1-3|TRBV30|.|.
CAWSGTLMGNTIYF
TGTGCCTGGAGTGGGACGTTGATGGGTAACACCATATATTTT
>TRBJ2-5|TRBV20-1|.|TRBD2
CSARPWGLAEMYQETQYF
TGCAGTGCTAGACCCTGGGGACTAGCGGAGATGTACCAAGAGACCCAGTACTTC
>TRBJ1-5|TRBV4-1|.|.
CASSQSTVYNQPQHF
TGCGCCAGCAGCCAAAGTACAGTGTATAATCAGCCCCAGCATTTT
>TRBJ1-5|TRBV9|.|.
CASSVEEGSNQPQHF
TGTGCCAGCAGCGTAGAGGAAGGAAGCAATCAGCCCCAGCATTTT
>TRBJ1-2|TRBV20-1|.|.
CSARPTGNYGYTF
TGCAGTGCTAGACCTACAGGGAACTATGGCTACACCTTC
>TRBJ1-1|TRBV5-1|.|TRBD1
CASSLGQGAINTEAFF
TGCGCCAGCAGCTTGGGCCAGGGGGCGATTAACACTGAAGCTTTCTTT
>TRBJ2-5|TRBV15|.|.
CATSRDIEGLETQYF
TGTGCCACCAGCAGAGATATAGAAGGGTTAGAGACCCAGTACTTC
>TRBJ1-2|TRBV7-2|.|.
CASSPETTNYGYTF
TGTGCCAGCAGCCCAGAGACTACTAACTATGGCTACACCTTC
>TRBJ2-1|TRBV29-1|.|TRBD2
CSASVSGLSYNEQFF
TGCAGCGCCAGCGTTAGCGGGCTCTCCTACAATGAGCAGTTCTTC
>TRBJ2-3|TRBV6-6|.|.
CASSTGRTTDTQYF
TGTGCCAGCAGCACGGGACGGACAACAGATACGCAGTATTTT
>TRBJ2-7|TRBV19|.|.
CASSTLGGLRAYEQYF
TGTGCCAGTAGTACCCTAGGGGGGCTACGGGCCTACGAGCAGTACTTC
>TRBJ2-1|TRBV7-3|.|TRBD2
CASSRGLAGGNEQFF
TGTGCCAGCAGCCGGGGACTAGCGGGGGGCAATGAGCAGTTCTTC
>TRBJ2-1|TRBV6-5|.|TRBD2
CASSSRTSGPYNEQFF
TGTGCCAGCAGTTCCAGGACTAGCGGCCCCTACAATGAGCAGTTCTTC
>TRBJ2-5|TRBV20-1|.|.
CSATSSGAGLETQYF
TGCAGTGCTACGTCCTCGGGGGCTGGATTGGAGACCCAGTACTTC
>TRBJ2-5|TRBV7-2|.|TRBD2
CASRSAGGQETQYF
TGTGCCAGCAGATCAGCGGGAGGGCAAGAGACCCAGTACTTC
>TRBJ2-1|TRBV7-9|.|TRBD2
CASSPQTSGHRNEQFF
TGTGCCAGCAGCCCCCAGACTAGCGGTCATCGCAATGAGCAGTTCTTC
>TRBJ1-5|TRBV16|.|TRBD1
CASSQTGALQPQHF
TGTGCCAGCAGCCAGACAGGGGCTTTGCAGCCCCAGCATTTT
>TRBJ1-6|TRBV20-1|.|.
CSARMGFLNSPLHF
TGCAGTGCTAGAATGGGTTTTCTTAATTCACCCCTCCACTTT
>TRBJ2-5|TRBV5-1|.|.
CASSDRQETQYF
TGCGCCAGCAGCGATCGTCAAGAGACCCAGTACTTC
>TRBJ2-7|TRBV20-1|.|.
CSALAGSYYEQYF
TGCAGTGCTCTGGCGGGATCGTACTACGAGCAGTACTTC
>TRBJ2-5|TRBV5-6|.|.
CASSYVGSQETQYF
TGTGCCAGCAGCTACGTCGGGAGTCAGGAGACCCAGTACTTC
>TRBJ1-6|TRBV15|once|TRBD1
CATSVGQGLNSPLHF
TGTGCCACCAGCGTGGGACAGGGCCTTAATTCACCCCTCCACTTT
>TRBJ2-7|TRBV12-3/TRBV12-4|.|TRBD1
CASSFRDRSYEQYF
TGTGCCAGCAGTTTCAGGGACAGGTCCTACGAGCAGTACTTC
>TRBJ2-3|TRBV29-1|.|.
CSGIWTADTQYF
TGCAGCGGTATATGGACAGCAGATACGCAGTATTTT
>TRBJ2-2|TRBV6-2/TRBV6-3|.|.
CASSYPTFESTGELFF
TGTGCCAGCAGTTACCCGACTTTCGAGAGCACCGGGGAGCTGTTTTTT
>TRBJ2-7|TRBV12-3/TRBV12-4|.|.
CASSGWGRDYEQYF
TGTGCCAGCAGCGGGTGGGGGCGGGACTACGAGCAGTACTTC
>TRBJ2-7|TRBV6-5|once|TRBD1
CASRSTGDSYEQYF
TGTGCCAGCAGATCGACAGGGGACTCCTACGAGCAGTACTTC
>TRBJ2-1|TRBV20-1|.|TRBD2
CSARDRAGLYNEQFF
TGCAGTGCTAGAGATCGAGCGGGGTTATACAATGAGCAGTTCTTC
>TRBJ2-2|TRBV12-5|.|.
CASGPIRRSGELFF
TGTGCTAGTGGTCCCATCCGACGGTCGGGGGAGCTGTTTTTT
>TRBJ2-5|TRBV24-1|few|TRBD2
CATSDFSGRAPLQETQYF
TGTGCCACCAGTGATTTCAGCGGGAGAGCCCCCCTCCAAGAGACCCAGTACTTC